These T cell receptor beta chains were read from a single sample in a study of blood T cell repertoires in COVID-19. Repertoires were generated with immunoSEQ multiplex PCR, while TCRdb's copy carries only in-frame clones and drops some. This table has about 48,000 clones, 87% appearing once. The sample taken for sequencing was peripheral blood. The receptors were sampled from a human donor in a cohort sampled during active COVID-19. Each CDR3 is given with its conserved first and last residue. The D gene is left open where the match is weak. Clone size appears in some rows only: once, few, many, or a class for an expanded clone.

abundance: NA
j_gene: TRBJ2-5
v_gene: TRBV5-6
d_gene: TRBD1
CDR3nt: TGTGCCAGCAGCTTGCCTGGGACAGACCAAGAGACCCAGTACTTC
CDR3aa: CASSLPGTDQETQYF

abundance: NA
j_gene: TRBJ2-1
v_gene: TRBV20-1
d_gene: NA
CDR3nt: TGCAGTGGAAACTACTACAATGAGCAGTTCTTC
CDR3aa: CSGNYYNEQFF

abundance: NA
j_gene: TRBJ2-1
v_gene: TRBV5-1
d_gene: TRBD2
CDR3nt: TGCGCCAGCAGCTTGGAAGGACTAGCGGGATATGAGCAGTTCTTC
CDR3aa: CASSLEGLAGYEQFF

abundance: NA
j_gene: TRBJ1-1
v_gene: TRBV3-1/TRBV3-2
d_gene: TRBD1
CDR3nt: TGTGCCAGCAGCCCCTCCGGACAGGGGATCGCTTTCTTT
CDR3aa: CASSPSGQGIAFF

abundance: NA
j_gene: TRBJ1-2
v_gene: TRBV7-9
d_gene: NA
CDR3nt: TGTGCCAGCAGCCAGCAGGGGCCTCCCTTTCACTATGGCTACACCTTC
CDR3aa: CASSQQGPPFHYGYTF

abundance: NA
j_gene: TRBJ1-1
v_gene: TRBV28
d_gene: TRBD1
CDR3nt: TGTGCCAGCAGACCCCCGGGACAGGGTTACGGCACTGAAGCTTTCTTT
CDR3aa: CASRPPGQGYGTEAFF

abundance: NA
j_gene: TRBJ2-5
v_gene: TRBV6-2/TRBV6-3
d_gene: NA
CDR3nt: TGTGCCAGCAGTTACGGCAGGCAAGAGACCCAGTACTTC
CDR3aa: CASSYGRQETQYF

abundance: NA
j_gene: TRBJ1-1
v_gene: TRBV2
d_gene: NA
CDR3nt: TGTGCCATGGGACCCACCAGGGGCACTGAAGCTTTCTTT
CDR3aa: CAMGPTRGTEAFF

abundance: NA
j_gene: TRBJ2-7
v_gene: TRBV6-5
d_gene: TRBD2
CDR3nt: TGTGCCAGCTTCGGGACTAGCGGGGTATCCTACGAGCAGTACTTC
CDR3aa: CASFGTSGVSYEQYF

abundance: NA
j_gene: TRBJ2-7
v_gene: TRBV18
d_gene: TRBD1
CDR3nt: TGTGCCAGCTCACCGGGACAGGGGGATACCTACGAGCAGTACTTC
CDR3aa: CASSPGQGDTYEQYF

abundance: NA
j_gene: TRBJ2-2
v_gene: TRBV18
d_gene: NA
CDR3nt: TGTGCCAGCTCACCTGAGGGCACCGGGGAGCTGTTTTTT
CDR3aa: CASSPEGTGELFF

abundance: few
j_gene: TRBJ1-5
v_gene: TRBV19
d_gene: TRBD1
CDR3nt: TGTGCCAGTTGCCAGGACAGGGATCAGCCCCAGCATTTT
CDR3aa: CASCQDRDQPQHF

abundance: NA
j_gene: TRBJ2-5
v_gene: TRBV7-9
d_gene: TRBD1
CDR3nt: TGTGCCAGCAGCCTAGACAGGGTCTGGGAGACCCAGTACTTC
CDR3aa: CASSLDRVWETQYF

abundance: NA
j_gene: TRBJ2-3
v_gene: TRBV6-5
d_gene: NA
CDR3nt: TGTGCCAGCAGGGTAAACAGGGATACGCAGTATTTT
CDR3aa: CASRVNRDTQYF

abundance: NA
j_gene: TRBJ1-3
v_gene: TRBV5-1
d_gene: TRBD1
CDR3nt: TGCGCCAGCAGCCTCGACAGGGAAACTGGAAACACCATATATTTT
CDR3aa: CASSLDRETGNTIYF

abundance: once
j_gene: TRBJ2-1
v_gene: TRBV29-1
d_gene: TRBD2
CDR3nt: TGCAGCGCGTCGGGGGGGGTTAACAATGAGCAGTTCTTC
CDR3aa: CSASGGVNNEQFF

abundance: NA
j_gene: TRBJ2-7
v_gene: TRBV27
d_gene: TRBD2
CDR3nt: TGTGCCAGCAGTCAGATGGGACTAGCGGGAAACGAGCAGTACTTC
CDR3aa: CASSQMGLAGNEQYF

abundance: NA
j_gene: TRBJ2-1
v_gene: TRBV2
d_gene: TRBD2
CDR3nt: TGTGCCAGCAGCGGACTAGCGGGAGGGAGGTATGAGCAGTTCTTC
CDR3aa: CASSGLAGGRYEQFF

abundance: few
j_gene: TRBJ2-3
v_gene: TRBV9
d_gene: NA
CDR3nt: TGTGCCAGCAGCGTATGGGGGGGGGCCGAGGATACGCAGTATTTT
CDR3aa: CASSVWGGAEDTQYF

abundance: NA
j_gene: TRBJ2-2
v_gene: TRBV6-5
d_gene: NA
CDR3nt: TGTGCCAGCAGTCCTCACACCTCGAACACCGGGGAGCTGTTTTTT
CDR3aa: CASSPHTSNTGELFF

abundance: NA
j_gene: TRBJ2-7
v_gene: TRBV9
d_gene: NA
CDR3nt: TGTGCCAGCAGCCCCCAGAAGGTCGACAGTTCCTACGAGCAGTACTTC
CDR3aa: CASSPQKVDSSYEQYF

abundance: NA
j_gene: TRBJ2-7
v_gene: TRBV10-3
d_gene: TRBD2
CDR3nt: TGTGCCATCAGTGGGACTAGCGGGAGCTCCTACGAGCAGTACTTC
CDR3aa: CAISGTSGSSYEQYF

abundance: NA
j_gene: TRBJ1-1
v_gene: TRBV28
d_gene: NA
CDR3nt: TGTGCCAGCAGTTTAAGAGGGGGGAACACTGAAGCTTTCTTT
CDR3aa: CASSLRGGNTEAFF

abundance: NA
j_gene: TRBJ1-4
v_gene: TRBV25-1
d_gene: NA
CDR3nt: TGTGCCAGCAGCCTCGTTGGGGGGAATAATGAAAAACTGTTTTTT
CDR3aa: CASSLVGGNNEKLFF

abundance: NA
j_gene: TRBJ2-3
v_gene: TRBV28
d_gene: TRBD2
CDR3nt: TGTGCCAGCAGTTTATGGCGGGAGAAAACAGATACGCAGTATTTT
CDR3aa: CASSLWREKTDTQYF

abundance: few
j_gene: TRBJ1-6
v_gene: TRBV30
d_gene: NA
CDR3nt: TGTGCCTGTGGACAGTCCAATTCACCCCTCCACTTT
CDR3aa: CACGQSNSPLHF

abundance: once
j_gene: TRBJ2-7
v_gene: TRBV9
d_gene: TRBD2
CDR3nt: TGTGCCAGCAGCGCCCTAGCGGGGAGCTCCTACGAGCAGTACTTC
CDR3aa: CASSALAGSSYEQYF

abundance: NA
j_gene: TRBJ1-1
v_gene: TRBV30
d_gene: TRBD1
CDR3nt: TGTGCCTGGACGGGACAGGCGAACACTGAAGCTTTCTTT
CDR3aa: CAWTGQANTEAFF

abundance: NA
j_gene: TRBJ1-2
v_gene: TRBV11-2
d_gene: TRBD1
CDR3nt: TGTGCCAGCAGCTCAGGGGGGTGGACAGGGGGTATCTATGGCTACACCTTC
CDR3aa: CASSSGGWTGGIYGYTF

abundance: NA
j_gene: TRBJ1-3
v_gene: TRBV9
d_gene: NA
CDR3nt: TGTGCCAGCAGCGTAGGTTCCTTCTCTGGAAACACCATATATTTT
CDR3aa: CASSVGSFSGNTIYF

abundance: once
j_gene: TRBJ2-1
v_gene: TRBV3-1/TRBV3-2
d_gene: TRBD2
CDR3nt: TGTGCCAGCAGCCAATGGGGACTAGCGGCTGGAGAGCAGTTCTTC
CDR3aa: CASSQWGLAAGEQFF

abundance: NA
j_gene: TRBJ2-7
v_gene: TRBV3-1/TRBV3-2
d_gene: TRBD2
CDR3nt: TGTGCCAGCAGCCAAGGGGAGGGGACGGAGCAGTACTTC
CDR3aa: CASSQGEGTEQYF

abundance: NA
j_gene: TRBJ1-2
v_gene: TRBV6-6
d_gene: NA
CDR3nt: TGTGCCAGCAGTCCGGGAGAGGGGAGACTTTTCTATGGCTACACCTTC
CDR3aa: CASSPGEGRLFYGYTF

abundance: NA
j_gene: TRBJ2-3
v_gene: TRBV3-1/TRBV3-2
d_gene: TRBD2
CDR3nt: TGTGCCAGCAGCCTCGGGGGAAGACTAGCGGGGGTCACAGATACGCAGTATTTT
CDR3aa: CASSLGGRLAGVTDTQYF

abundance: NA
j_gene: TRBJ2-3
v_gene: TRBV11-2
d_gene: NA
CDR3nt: TGTGCCAGCAGCTTAGCACAGGCCCTGTCGGAAGATACGCAGTATTTT
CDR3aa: CASSLAQALSEDTQYF

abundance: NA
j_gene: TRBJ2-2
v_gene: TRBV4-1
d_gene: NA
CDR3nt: TGCGCCAGCAGCCATCAAAGCAACACCGGGGAGCTGTTTTTT
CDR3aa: CASSHQSNTGELFF

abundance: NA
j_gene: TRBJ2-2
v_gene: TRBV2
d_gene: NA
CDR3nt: TGTGCCAGCAGTGATCTGGAAGCGGGCACCGGGGAGCTGTTTTTT
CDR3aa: CASSDLEAGTGELFF

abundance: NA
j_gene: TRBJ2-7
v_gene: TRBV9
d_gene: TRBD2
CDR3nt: TGTGCCAGCAGCCCACAAGCGGGGGGGGGTGAGCAGTACTTC
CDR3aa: CASSPQAGGGEQYF

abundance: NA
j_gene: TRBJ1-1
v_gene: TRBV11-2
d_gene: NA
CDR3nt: TGTGCCAGCAGCTTAAGAACAGGGATTGAAGCTTTCTTT
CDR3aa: CASSLRTGIEAFF

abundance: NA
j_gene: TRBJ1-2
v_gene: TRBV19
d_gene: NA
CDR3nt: TGTGCCAGTAGTATAGCCGGGGGGGGCTCTGGCTACACCTTC
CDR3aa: CASSIAGGGSGYTF

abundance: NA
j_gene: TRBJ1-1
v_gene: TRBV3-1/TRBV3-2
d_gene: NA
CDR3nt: TGTGCCAGCAGTCTACCTGGACAGTTGAACACTGAAGCTTTCTTT
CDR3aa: CASSLPGQLNTEAFF

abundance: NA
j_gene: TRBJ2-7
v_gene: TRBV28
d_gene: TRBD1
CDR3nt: TGTGCCACCGCCCCCGGGACAGGGGTCAGCGAGCAGTACTTC
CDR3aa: CATAPGTGVSEQYF

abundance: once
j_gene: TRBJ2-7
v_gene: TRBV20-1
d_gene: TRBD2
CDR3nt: TGCAGTGCTGGTGGGACTAGCGGGAGGGACTACGAGCAGTACTTC
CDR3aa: CSAGGTSGRDYEQYF

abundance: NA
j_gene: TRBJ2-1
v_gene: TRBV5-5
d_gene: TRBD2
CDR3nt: TGTGCCAGCAGCTGGACTAGCGGGGGGGCTAATGAGCAGTTCTTC
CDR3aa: CASSWTSGGANEQFF

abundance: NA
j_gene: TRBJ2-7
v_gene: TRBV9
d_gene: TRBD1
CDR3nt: TGTGCCAGCAGCCCCCTTCCCCGGGACAGGGCCCACGAGCAGTACTTC
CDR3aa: CASSPLPRDRAHEQYF

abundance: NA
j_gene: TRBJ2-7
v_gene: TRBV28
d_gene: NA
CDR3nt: TGTGCCAGCAGTTCCTCCCGGACTCGGAGCGAGCAGTACTTC
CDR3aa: CASSSSRTRSEQYF

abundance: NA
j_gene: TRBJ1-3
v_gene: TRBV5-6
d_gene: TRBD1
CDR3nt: TGTGCCAGCAGCCCAGGGACAGGTGCAGGAAACACCATATATTTT
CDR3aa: CASSPGTGAGNTIYF

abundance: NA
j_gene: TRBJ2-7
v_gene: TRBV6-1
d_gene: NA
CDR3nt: TGTGCCAGCAGTGAATTGTCCAGGGCCCCCGAGCAGTACTTC
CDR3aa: CASSELSRAPEQYF

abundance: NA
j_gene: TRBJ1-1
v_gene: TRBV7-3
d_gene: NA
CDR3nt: TGTGCCAGCAGCTTATCACTTGAGAACACTGAAGCTTTCTTT
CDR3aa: CASSLSLENTEAFF

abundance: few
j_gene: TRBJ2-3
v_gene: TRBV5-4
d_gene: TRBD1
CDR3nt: TGTGCCAGCAGCAGGGACAGGAGATCTAGCACAGATACGCAGTATTTT
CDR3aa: CASSRDRRSSTDTQYF

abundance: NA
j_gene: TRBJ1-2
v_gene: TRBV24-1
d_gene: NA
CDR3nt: TGTGCCACCAGTGATCCCACCACAGGGAACTATGGCTACACCTTC
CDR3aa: CATSDPTTGNYGYTF

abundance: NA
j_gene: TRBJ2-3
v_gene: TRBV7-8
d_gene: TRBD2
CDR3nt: TGTGCCAGCAGCGCTCGCGGGGGAGCTAGCACAGATACGCAGTATTTT
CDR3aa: CASSARGGASTDTQYF